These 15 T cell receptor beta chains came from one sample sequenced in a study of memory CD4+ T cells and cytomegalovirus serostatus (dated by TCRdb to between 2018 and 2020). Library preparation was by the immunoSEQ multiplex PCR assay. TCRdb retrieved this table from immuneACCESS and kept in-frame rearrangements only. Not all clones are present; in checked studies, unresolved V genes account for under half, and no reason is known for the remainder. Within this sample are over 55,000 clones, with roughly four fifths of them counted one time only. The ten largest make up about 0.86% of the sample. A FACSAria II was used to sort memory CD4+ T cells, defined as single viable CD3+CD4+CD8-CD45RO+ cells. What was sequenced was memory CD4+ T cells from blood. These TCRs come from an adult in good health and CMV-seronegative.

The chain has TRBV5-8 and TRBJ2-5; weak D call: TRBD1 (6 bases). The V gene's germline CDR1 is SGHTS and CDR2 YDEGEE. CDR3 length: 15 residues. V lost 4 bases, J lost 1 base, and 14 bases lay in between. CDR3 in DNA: TGTGCCAGCAGCCCATACAGGGCTGGCCAAGAGACCCAGTACTTC. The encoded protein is CASSPYRAGQETQYF.

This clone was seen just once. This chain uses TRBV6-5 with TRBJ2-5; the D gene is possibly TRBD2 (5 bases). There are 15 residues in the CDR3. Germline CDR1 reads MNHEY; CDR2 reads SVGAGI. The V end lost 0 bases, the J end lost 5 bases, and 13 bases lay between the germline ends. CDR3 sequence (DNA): TGTGCCAGCAGTTACTCAGGTCGGGGATGGGAGACCCAGTACTTC. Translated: CASSYSGRGWETQYF.

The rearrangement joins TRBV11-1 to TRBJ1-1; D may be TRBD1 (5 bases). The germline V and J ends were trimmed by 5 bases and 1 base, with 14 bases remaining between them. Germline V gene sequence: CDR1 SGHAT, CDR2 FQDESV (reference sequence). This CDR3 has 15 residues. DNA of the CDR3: TGTGCCAGCAGCGTGCTAACTACAGGGAACACTGAAGCTTTCTTT. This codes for CASSVLTTGNTEAFF.

The CDR3 DNA is TGCAGCATTCCTAGCGGGAGGGCCGAAACCGGGGAGCTGTTTTTT. It codes for CSIPSGRAETGELFF. This chain uses TRBV29-1 with TRBJ2-2; 12 nucleotides align to TRBD2. The trim removed 8 bases at V and 5 bases at J, leaving 9 bases unmatched. The CDR3 covers 15 residues. The germline CDR1 and CDR2 sequences are SQVTM and ANQGSEA.

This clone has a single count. The CDR3 coding sequence is TGTGCCAGCGGCGACCAGGGGGGAACTTTGCAGCCCCAGCATTTT. Its translation: CASGDQGGTLQPQHF. V and J are TRBV6-1 and TRBJ1-5, with TRBD1 identical over 7 bases. This CDR3 comprises 15 residues. Germline V CDR1 and CDR2: MNHNS, SASEGT. The J segment lost 7 bases and the V segment lost 8 bases, leaving 14 bases of the junction unmatched.

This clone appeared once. The CDR3 region is CASSLERNYGYTF. CDR3 in DNA: TGTGCCAGCAGCTTAGAACGGAACTATGGCTACACCTTC. The chain couples TRBV7-8 to TRBJ1-2; D call uncertain. Germline-derived CDR1 and CDR2 are SGHVS and FQNEAQ. The CDR3 is 13 residues long. Trimming pared 1 base from V and 2 bases from J, leaving 5 bases between.

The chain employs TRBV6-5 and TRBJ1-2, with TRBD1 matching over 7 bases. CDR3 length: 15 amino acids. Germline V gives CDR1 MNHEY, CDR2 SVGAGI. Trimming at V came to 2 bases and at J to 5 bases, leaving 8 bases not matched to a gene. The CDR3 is CASSYGVGTEYGYTF. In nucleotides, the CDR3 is TGTGCCAGCAGTTACGGGGTCGGGACAGAATATGGCTACACCTTC.

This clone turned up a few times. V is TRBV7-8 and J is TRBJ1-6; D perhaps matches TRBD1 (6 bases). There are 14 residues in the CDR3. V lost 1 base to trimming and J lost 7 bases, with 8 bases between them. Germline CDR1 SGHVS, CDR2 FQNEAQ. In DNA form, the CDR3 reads TGTGCCAGCAGCTTAGATCAGGGGAATTCACCCCTCCACTTT. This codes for CASSLDQGNSPLHF.

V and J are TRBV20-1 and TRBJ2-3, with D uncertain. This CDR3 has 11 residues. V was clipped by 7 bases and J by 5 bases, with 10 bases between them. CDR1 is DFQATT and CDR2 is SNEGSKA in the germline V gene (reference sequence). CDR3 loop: CSGHREDTQYF. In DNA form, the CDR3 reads TGCAGTGGGCACCGAGAAGATACGCAGTATTTT.

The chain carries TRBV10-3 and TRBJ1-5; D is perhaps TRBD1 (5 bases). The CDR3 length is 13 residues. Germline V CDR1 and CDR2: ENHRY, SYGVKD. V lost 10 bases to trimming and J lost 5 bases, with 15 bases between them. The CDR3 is CASAGTMDQPQHF. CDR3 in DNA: TGTGCCAGCGCAGGGACCATGGATCAGCCCCAGCATTTT.

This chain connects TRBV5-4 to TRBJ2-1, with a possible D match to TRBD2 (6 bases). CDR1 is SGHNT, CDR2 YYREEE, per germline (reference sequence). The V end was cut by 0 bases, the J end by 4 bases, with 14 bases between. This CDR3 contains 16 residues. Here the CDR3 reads CASSLAVSGVYNEQFF. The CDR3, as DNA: TGTGCCAGCAGCTTGGCCGTTAGCGGAGTGTACAATGAGCAGTTCTTC. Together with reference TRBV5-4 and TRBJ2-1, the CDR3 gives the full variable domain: ETGVTQSPTHLIKTRGQQVTLRCSSQSGHNTVSWYQQALGQGPQFIFQYYREEENGRGNFPPRFSGLQFPNYSSELNVNALELDDSALYLCASSLAVSGVYNEQFFGPGTRLTVL.

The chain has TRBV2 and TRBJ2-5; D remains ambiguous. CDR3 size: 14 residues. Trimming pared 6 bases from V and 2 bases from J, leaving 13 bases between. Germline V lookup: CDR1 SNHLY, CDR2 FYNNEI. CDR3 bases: TGTGCCAGCAGAATCCACAGTACACAAGAGACCCAGTACTTC. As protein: CASRIHSTQETQYF.

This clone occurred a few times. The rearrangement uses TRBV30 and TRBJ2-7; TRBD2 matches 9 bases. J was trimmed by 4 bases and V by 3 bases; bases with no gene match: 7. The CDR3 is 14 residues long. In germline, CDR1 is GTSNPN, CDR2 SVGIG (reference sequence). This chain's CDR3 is CAWRSSGRMYEQYF. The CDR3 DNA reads TGTGCCTGGAGAAGCAGCGGGAGGATGTACGAGCAGTACTTC.

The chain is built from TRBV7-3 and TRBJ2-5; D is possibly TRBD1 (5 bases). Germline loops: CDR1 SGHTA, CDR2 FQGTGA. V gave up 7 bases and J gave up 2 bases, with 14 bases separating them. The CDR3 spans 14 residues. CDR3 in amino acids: CASINATAQETQYF. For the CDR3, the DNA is TGTGCCAGCATCAACGCGACAGCTCAAGAGACCCAGTACTTC.

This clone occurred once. The CDR3 DNA follows: TGTGCCAGCAGCCCCGAGACCTCTAATTCACCCCTCCACTTT. Its protein is CASSPETSNSPLHF. The chain is built from TRBV7-9 and TRBJ1-6; D ambiguous. Germline values: CDR1 SEHNR, CDR2 FQNEAQ (reference sequence). V was clipped by 5 bases and J by 6 bases, with 11 bases between them. This CDR3 region has 14 residues. Drawing the rest from reference TRBV7-9 and TRBJ1-6, the complete variable domain is DTGVSQNPRHKITKRGQNVTFRCDPISEHNRLYWYRQTLGQGPEFLTYFQNEAQLEKSRLLSDRFSAERPKGSFSTLEIQRTEQGDSAMYLCASSPETSNSPLHFGNGTRLTVT.